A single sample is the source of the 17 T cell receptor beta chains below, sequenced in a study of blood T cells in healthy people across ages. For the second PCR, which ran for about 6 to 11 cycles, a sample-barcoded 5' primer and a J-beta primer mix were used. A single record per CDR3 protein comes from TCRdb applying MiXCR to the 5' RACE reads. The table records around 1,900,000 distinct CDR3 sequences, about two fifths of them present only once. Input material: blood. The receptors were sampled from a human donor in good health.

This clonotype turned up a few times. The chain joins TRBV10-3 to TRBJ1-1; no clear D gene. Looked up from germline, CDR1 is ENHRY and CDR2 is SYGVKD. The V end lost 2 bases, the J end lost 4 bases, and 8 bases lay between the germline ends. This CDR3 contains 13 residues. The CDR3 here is CAISEERGTEAFF. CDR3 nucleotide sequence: TGTGCCATCAGTGAGGAACGTGGCACTGAAGCTTTCTTT.

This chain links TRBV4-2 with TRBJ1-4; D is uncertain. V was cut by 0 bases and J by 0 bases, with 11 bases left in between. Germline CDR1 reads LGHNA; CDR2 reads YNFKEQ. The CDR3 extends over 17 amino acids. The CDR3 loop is CASSQDLVGTTNEKLFF. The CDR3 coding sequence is TGTGCCAGCAGCCAAGATCTTGTAGGAACAACTAATGAAAAACTGTTTTTT.

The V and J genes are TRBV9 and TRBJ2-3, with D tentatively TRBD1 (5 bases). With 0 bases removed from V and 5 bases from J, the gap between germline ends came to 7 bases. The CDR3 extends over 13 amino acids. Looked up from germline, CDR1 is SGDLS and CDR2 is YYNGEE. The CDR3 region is CASSVGGLDTQYF. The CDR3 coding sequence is TGTGCCAGCAGCGTAGGGGGCTTAGATACGCAGTATTTT.

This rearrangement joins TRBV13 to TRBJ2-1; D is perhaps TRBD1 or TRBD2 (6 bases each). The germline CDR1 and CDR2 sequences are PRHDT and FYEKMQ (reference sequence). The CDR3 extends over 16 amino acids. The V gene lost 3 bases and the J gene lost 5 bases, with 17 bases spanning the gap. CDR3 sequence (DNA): TGTGCCAGCAGCTTTAGGCCGTTGGGGGGCAACAATGAGCAGTTCTTC. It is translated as CASSFRPLGGNNEQFF.

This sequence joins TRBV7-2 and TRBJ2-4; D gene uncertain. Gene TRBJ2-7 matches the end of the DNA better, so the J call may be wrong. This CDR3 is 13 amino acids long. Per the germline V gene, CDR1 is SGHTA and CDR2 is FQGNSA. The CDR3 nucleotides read TGTGCCAGCAGCCGCAGAGAGCCCTACGAGCAGTACTTC. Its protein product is CASSRREPYEQYF.

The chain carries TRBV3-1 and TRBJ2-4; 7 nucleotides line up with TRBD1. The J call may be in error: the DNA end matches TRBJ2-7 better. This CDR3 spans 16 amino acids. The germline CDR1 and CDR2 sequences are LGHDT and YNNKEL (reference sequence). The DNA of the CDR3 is TGTGCCAGCAGCCGTGCCCTAGGGACAGACTTTTACGAGCAGTACTTC. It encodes CASSRALGTDFYEQYF.

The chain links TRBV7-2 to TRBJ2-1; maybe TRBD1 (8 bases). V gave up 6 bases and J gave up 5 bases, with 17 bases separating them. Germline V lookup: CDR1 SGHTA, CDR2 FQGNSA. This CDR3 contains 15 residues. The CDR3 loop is CASRHTGGDHNEQFF. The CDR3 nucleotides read TGTGCCAGCAGACACACAGGGGGGGATCACAATGAGCAGTTCTTC.

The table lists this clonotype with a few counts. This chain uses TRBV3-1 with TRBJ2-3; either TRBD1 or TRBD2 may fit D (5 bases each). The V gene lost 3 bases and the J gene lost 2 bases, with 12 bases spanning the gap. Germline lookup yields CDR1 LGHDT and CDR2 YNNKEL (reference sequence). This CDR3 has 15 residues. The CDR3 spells CASSHGLGTTDTQYF. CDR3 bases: TGTGCCAGCAGCCATGGACTTGGGACCACAGATACGCAGTATTTT.

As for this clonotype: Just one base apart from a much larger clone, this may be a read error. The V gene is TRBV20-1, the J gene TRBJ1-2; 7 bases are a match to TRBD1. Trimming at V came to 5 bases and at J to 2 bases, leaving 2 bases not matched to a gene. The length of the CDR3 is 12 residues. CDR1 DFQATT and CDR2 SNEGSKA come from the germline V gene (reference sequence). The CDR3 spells CSADRANYGYTF. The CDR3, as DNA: TGCAGTGCTGACAGGGCAAACTATGGCTACACCTTC.

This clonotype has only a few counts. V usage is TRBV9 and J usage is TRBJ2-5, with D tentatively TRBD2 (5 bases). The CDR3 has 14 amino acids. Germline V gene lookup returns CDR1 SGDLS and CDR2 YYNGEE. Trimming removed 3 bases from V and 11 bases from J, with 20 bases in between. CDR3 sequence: CASSGGLSGNAQYF. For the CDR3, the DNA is TGTGCCAGCAGCGGAGGCTTATCGGGGAACGCTCAGTACTTC.

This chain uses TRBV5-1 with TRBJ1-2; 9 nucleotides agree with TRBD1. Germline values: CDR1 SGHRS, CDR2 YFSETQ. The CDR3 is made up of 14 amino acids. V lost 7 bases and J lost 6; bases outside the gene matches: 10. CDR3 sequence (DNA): TGCGCCAGCTACCGGGACAGGGAAGAGGATGGCTACACCTTC. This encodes CASYRDREEDGYTF.

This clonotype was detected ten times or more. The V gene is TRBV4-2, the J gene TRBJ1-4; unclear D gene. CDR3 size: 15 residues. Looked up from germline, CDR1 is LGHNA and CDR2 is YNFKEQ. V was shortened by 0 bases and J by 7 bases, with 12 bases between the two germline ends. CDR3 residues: CASSQDTRGIEKLFF. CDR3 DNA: TGTGCCAGCAGCCAAGATACCAGAGGAATTGAAAAACTGTTTTTT.

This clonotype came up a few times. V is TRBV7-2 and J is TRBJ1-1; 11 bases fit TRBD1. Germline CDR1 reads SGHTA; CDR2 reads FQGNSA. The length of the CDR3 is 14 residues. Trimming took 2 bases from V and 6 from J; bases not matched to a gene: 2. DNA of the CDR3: TGTGCCAGCAGCTTAAGGACAGGGGGCTCTGAAGCTTTCTTT. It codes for CASSLRTGGSEAFF. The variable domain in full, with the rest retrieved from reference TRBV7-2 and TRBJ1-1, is GAGVSQSPSNKVTEKGKDVELRCDPISGHTALYWYRQSLGQGLEFLIYFQGNSAPDKSGLPSDRFSAERTGGSVSTLTIQRTQQEDSAVYLCASSLRTGGSEAFFGQGTRLTVV.

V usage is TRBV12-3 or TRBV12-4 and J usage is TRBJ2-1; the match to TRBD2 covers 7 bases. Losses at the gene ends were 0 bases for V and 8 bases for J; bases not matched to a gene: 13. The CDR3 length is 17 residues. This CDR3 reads CASSLAPGGGRPHEQFF. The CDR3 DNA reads TGTGCCAGCAGTTTAGCCCCCGGCGGGGGACGCCCCCATGAGCAGTTCTTC.

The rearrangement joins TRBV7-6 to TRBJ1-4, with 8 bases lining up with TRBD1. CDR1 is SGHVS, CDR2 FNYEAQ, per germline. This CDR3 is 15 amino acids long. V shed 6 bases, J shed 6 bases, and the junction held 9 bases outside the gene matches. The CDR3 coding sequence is TGTGCCAGCAGTCAAAACAGGGGGGCAGATGAAAAACTGTTTTTT. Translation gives CASSQNRGADEKLFF.

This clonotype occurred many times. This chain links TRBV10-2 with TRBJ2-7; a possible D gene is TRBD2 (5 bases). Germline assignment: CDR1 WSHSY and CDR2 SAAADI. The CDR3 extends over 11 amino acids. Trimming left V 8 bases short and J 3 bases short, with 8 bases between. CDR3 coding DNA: TGCGCCAGCGAGGGTGGCTACGAGCAGTACTTC. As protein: CASEGGYEQYF.

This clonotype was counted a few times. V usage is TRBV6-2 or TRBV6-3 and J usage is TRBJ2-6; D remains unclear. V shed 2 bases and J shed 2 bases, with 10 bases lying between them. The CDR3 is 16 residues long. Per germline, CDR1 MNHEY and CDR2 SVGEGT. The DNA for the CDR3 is TGTGCCAGCAGTTACGTCGGCAACCCTGGGGCCAACGTCCTGACTTTC. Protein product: CASSYVGNPGANVLTF.